Reported below is one T cell receptor beta chain. The antigen is unknown. This entry is derived from a study of T cell responses to AZD1222 COVID-19 vaccine. Clones were read by immunoSEQ multiplex PCR, and TCRdb kept only the in-frame ones, dropping some. The sample has approximately 84,000 clones, 85% to 90% seen once; the top ten hold roughly 32%. This CDR3 is built from 14 residues. V gave up 5 bases and J gave up 2 bases; unmatched junction bases: 4. CDR1 is SGHTA and CDR2 is FQGNSA in the germline V gene. Study-wide findings and caveats: At baseline, just a handful of AZD1222 recipients tested seropositive.

Sequenced material: peripheral blood, taken on day 0 of AZD1222 vaccination. The clonotype originates from an adult in good health. The chain uses TRBV7-2 and TRBJ2-5; 8 bases fit TRBD1. In nucleotides, the CDR3 is TGTGCCAGCAGCCGGACAGGGAGGCAAGAGACCCAGTACTTC. It encodes CASSRTGRQETQYF. The variable domain in full, with the rest retrieved from reference TRBV7-2 and TRBJ2-5, is GAGVSQSPSNKVTEKGKDVELRCDPISGHTALYWYRQSLGQGLEFLIYFQGNSAPDKSGLPSDRFSAERTGGSVSTLTIQRTQQEDSAVYLCASSRTGRQETQYFGPGTRLLVL.